This T cell receptor beta chain was obtained from a study of blood T cell repertoires in COVID-19. Study at large: Some COVID-19 samples were acute and others convalescent; all came from the United States, Italy and Spain. PBMCs, B-cell-depleted T cells, or T cells provided the cDNA or gDNA that made up the material.

It was during active infection that Seattle patients were enrolled and then longitudinally followed. The germline CDR1 and CDR2 sequences are SGHRS and YFSETQ. Between the trimmed V and J ends, which lost 4 bases and 3 bases, there was a span of 10 bases. This CDR3 spans 14 amino acids. Methods used by the authors: Estimated nucleated cell counts came from reference gene primer amplification. The table came from immunoSEQ multiplex PCR; TCRdb's copy has only in-frame clones and leaves some out. The V and J calls and clone size are taken from that table; D and trimming were inferred from the DNA. Of approximately 160,000 clones listed, about 85% are singletons.

The V and J genes are TRBV5-1 and TRBJ1-4; D is perhaps TRBD1 (5 bases). Sequencing was performed on peripheral blood. This clonotype was obtained from a woman between 55 and 75 years old with COVID-19, enrolled during active disease. CDR3 protein: CASSRQSSNEKLFF. Written as DNA, the CDR3 is TGCGCCAGCAGCCGACAGAGCTCTAATGAAAAACTGTTTTTT.